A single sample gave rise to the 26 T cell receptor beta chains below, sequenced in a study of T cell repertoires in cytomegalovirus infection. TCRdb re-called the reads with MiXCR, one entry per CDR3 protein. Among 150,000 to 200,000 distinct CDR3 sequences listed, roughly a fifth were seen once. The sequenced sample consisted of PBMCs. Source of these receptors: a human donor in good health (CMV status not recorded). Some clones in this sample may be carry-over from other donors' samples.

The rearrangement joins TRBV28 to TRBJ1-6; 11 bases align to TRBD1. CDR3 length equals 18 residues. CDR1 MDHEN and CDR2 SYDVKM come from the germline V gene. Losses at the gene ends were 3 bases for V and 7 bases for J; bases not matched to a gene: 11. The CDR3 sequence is CASSFLRSGQGANSPLHF. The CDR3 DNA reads TGTGCCAGCAGTTTCCTACGATCTGGACAGGGGGCAAATTCACCCCTCCACTTT.

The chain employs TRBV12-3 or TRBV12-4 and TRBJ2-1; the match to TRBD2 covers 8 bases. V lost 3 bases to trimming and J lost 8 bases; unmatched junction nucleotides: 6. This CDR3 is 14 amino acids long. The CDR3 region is CASSFTLAGDEQFF. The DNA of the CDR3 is TGTGCCAGCAGTTTTACTCTAGCGGGCGATGAGCAGTTCTTC.

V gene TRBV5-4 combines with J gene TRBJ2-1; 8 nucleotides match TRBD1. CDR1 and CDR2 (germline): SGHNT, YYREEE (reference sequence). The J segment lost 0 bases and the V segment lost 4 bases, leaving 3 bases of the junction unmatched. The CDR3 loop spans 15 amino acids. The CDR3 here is CASSAGQASYNEQFF. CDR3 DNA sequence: TGTGCCAGCAGCGCGGGACAGGCCTCCTACAATGAGCAGTTCTTC.

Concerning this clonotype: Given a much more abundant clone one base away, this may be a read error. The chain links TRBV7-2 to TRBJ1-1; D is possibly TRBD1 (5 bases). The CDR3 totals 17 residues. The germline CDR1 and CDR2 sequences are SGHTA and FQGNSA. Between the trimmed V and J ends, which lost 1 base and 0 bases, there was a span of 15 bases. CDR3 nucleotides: TGTGCCAGCAGCTTAGTCGGGGGAATTTTAATGAACACTGAAGCTTTCTTT. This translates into CASSLVGGILMNTEAFF.

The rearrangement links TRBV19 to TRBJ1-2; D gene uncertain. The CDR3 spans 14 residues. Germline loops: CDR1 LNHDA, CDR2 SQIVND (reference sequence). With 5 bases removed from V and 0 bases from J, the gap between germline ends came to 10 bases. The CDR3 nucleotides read TGTGCCAGTAGTTCCGGTCAGACTAACTATGGCTACACCTTC. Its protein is CASSSGQTNYGYTF.

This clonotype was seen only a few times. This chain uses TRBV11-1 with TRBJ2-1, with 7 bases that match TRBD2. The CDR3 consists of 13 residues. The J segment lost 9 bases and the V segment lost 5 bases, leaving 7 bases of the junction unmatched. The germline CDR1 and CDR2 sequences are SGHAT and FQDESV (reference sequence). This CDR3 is CASSRGVVGEQFF. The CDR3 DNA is TGTGCCAGCAGCCGGGGGGTAGTGGGTGAGCAGTTCTTC.

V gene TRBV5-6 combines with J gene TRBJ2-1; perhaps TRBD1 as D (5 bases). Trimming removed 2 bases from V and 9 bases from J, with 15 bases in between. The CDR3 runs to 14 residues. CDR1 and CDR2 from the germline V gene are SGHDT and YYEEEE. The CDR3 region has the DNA TGTGCCAGCAGCTTCCTTCAGGGTCAGGGTGAGCAGTTCTTC. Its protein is CASSFLQGQGEQFF.

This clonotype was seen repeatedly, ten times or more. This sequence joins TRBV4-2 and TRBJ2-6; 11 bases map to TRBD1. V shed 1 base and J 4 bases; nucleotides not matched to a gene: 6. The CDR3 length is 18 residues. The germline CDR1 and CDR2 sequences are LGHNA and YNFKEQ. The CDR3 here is CASSQGTGGVKGANVLTF. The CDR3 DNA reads TGTGCCAGCAGCCAAGGGACAGGGGGCGTAAAAGGGGCCAACGTCCTGACTTTC.

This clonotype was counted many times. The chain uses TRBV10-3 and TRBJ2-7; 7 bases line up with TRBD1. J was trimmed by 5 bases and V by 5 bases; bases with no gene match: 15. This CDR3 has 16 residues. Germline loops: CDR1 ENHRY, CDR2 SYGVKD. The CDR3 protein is CAISKYEEGASHEQYF. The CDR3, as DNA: TGTGCCATCAGTAAGTACGAAGAGGGGGCGTCCCACGAGCAGTACTTC.

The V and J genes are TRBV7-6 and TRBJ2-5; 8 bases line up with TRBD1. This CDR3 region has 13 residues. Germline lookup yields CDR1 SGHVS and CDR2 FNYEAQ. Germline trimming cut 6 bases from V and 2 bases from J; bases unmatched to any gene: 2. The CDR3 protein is CASRRQGQETQYF. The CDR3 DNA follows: TGTGCCAGCAGGAGACAGGGGCAAGAGACCCAGTACTTC. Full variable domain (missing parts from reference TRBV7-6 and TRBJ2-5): GAGVSQSPRYKVTKRGQDVALRCDPISGHVSLYWYRQALGQGPEFLTYFNYEAQQDKSGLPNDRFSAERPEGSISTLTIQRTEQRDSAMYRCASRRQGQETQYFGPGTRLLVL.

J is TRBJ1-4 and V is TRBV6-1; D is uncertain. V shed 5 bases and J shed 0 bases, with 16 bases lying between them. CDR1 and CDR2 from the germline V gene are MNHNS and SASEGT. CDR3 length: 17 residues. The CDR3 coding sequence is TGTGCCAGCAGTACCGCCGGGAGGGCAGCAACTAATGAAAAACTGTTTTTT. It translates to CASSTAGRAATNEKLFF.

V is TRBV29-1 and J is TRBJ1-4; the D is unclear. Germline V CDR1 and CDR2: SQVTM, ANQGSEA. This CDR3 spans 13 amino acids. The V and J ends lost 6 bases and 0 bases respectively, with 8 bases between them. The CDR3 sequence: CSVRAATNEKLFF. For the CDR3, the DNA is TGCAGCGTGAGGGCCGCAACTAATGAAAAACTGTTTTTT.

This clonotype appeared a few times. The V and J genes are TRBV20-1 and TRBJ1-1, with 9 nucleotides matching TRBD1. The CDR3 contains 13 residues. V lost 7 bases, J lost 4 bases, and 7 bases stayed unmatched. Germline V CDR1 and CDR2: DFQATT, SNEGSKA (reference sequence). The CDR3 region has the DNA TGCAGTGGATGGGGACAGGGCTTCACTGAAGCTTTCTTT. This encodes CSGWGQGFTEAFF.

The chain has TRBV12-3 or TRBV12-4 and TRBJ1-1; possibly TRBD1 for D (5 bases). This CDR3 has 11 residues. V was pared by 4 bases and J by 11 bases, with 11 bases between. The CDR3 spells CASSSGTQAFF. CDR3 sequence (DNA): TGTGCCAGCAGTTCCGGGACGCAGGCTTTCTTT.

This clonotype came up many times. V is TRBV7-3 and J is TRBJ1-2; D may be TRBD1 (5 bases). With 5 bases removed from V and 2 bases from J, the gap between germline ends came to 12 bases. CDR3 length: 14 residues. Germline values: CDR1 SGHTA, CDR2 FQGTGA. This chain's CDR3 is CASSPGGGNYGYTF. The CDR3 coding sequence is TGTGCCAGCAGCCCCGGGGGGGGAAACTATGGCTACACCTTC.

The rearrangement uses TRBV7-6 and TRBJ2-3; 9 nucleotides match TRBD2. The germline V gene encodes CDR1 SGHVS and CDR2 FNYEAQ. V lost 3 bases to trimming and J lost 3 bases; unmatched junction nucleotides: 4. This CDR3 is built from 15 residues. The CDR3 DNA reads TGTGCCAGCAGCTTGTCTAGCGGGAAAACAGATACGCAGTATTTT. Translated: CASSLSSGKTDTQYF.

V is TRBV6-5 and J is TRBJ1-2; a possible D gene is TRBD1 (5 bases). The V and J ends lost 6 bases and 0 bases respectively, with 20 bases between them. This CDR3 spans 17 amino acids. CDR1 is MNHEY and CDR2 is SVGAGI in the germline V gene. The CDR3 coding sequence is TGTGCCAGCAGATCGACCGACACAGGACTTTCTAACTATGGCTACACCTTC. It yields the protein CASRSTDTGLSNYGYTF.

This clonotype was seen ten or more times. The CDR3 DNA reads TGTGCCAGCAGCTTAACGGGGACGGGCGGTGAGACCCAGTACTTC. Protein sequence: CASSLTGTGGETQYF. The rearrangement links TRBV7-3 to TRBJ2-5; D is tentatively TRBD1 or TRBD2 (5 bases each). The CDR3 is 15 residues long. CDR1 and CDR2 from the germline V gene are SGHTA and FQGTGA. The ends were cut back, 0 bases at V and 5 bases at J, with 13 bases in the middle.

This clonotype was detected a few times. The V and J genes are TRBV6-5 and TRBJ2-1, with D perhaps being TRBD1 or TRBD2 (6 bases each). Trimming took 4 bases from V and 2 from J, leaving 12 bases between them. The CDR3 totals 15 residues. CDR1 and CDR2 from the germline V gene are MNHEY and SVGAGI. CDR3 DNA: TGTGCCAGCAGTTCCCCCGGGGGCACCTACAATGAGCAGTTCTTC. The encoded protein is CASSSPGGTYNEQFF.

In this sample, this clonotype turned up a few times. The CDR3 reads CASGTGDRPYGYTF. CDR3 in DNA: TGTGCCAGCGGCACCGGGGACAGGCCGTATGGCTACACCTTC. V and J are TRBV14 and TRBJ1-2; 8 bases fit TRBD1. Trimming at V came to 8 bases and at J to 5 bases, leaving 10 bases not matched to a gene. The CDR3 runs to 14 residues. The germline CDR1 and CDR2 sequences are SGHDN and FVKESK.

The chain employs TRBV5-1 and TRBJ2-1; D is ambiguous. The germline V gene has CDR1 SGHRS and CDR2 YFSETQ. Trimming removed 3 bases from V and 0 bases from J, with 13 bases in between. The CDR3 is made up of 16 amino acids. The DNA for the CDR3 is TGCGCCAGCAGCTGGCCCCCAGGTAGCTCCTACAATGAGCAGTTCTTC. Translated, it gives CASSWPPGSSYNEQFF.

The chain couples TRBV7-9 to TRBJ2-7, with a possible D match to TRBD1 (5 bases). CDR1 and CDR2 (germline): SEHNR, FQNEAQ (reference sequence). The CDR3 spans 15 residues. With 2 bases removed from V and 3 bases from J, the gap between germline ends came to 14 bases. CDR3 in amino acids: CASSLIGTGDYEQYF. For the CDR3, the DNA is TGTGCCAGCAGCTTAATCGGAACAGGCGACTACGAGCAGTACTTC.

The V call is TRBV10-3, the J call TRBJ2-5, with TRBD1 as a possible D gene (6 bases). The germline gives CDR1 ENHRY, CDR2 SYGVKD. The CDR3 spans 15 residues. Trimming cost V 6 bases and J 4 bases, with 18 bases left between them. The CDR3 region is CAIRRDIDVRETQYF. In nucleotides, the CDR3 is TGTGCCATCAGGAGGGACATCGATGTGAGAGAGACCCAGTACTTC.

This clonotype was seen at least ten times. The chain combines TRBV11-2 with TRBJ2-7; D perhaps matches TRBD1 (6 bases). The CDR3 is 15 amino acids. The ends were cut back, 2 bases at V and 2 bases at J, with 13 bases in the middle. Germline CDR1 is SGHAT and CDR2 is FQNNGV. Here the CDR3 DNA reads TGTGCCAGCAGCTTAAGCCAGGGGTGGACCTACGAGCAGTACTTC. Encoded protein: CASSLSQGWTYEQYF.

The CDR3 nucleotides are TGCGCCAGCAGTGAGTCGGGCAGGGTTGAAGCTTTCTTT. Encoded protein: CASSESGRVEAFF. V is TRBV10-1 and J is TRBJ1-1; weak D call: TRBD1 (5 bases). V lost 0 bases and J 7 bases, leaving 9 bases between the germline ends. The CDR3 totals 13 residues. The germline V gene has CDR1 WNHNN and CDR2 SYGVQD (reference sequence).

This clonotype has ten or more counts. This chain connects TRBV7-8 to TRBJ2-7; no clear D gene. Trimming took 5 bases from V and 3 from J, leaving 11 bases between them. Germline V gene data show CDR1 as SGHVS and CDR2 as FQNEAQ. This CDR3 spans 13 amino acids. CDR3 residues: CASSVDTLYEQYF. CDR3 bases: TGTGCCAGCAGCGTCGACACTCTCTACGAGCAGTACTTC.